The entry below describes one T cell receptor (beta chain). Its cognate antigen has yet to be identified. There are no base qualities to consult, and no much larger clone falls within one base. TCRbeta CDR3 regions were amplified from genomic DNA using the immunoSEQ Assay, a bias-controlled multiplex PCR. On the authors' methods: Within the assay, amplification of reference gene primers was used to estimate how many nucleated cells each sample contained. Sequence reads were collapsed and filtered to measure the absolute abundance of every unique TCRbeta CDR3 rearrangement. Productive Simpson clonality was computed per sample as the square root of Simpson's diversity index over productive rearrangements. Held by TCRdb, this immuneACCESS table contains in-frame sequences only and omits some clones. Under half of the omission traces to an unresolved V gene where checked; the cause of the rest is unknown. V, J and clone size reflect that table, while D and trimming were determined from the DNA. Recorded for this sample are 370,000 or so clones; approximately 80% of them occurred a single time. Of the sample, 0.85% to 1.3% is held by the ten largest clones.

Each collaborating institution followed its own protocols to collect whole blood in K2EDTA tubes. For TCRbeta analysis, collaborator samples were shipped as frozen whole blood, as isolated PBMCs, or as DNA extracted from either sample type. The data are from a study of blood T cell repertoires in COVID-19 (TCRdb year 2020). Regarding the research as a whole: The collaborator samples originated in the United States, Italy and Spain and spanned the acute and convalescent phases of COVID-19. The material from the prospective study consisted of cDNA or gDNA derived from T cells, B-cell-depleted T cells, or PBMCs. Subjects who had been exposed to COVID-19, were actively infected with it, or had recovered from it provided the deeply sampled blood TCRbeta repertoires that made up the dataset. The repertoires were released in a freely available public database meant as a resource for research on the immune response to SARS-CoV-2. Samples came from the ongoing ImmuneRACE study (first 160 participants) plus 1,254 subjects from 6 global collaborators. A de-identified subject ID, COVID-19 status, age in years and sex were almost always included in the sample metadata. Where available, HLA class I and class II types were taken from metadata supplied by the sample provider and were not determined by assay-based typing. What the study reported, not specific to this receptor: How much clinical and demographic metadata was included differed by source and by participant, and the metadata was provided uncurated.

Inclusive of the bounding cysteine and phenylalanine, the CDR3 is 15 residues long. Of the read, only the CDR3 DNA is kept; its 45 bases are in frame from base 1. According to the germline V gene, CDR1 reads SGHVS and CDR2 reads FQNEAQ. V is trimmed back by 6 bases and J by 2 bases, and the junction contains 8 bases that no gene match accounts for. Here the chain combines TRBV7-8 and TRBJ2-5; 8 bases in the junction line up with TRBD2. The source material was peripheral blood. This clonotype was sampled from a human donor with acute or convalescent COVID-19. The donor label of this sample is uncertain. The nucleotide sequence reads TGTGCCAGCAGAATTAGCGGGGCGAATCAAGAGACCCAGTACTTC. It codes for CASRISGANQETQYF.